These T cell receptor beta chains were read from a single sample in a study of blood T cells in healthy people across ages. Via MiXCR, TCRdb re-called the 5' RACE reads, giving one row per CDR3 protein. This table has around 990,000 distinct CDR3 sequences, around two fifths appearing once. Sequenced material: blood. These receptors were collected from a man in his late teens or twenties in good health. The CDR3 runs from the conserved cysteine through the conserved F or W. Fields, in order: clone size, D gene, J gene, V gene, CDR3 DNA, CDR3 protein. The D gene is left open where the match is weak. The size of a clone is reported for some rows only, either as once, few or many, or as a class for expanded clones.

size: .
D: TRBD1
J: TRBJ1-5
V: TRBV28
DNA: TGTGCCAGCAGTTTATTGGGACAGGGGAATCACCCCCAGCATTTT
CDR3: CASSLLGQGNHPQHF

size: few
D: .
J: TRBJ2-7
V: TRBV6-5
DNA: TGTGCCAGCAGTTACTCGTACAGGAATGAGCAGTACTTC
CDR3: CASSYSYRNEQYF

size: .
D: .
J: TRBJ2-4
V: TRBV13
DNA: TGTGCCAGCAGCCGCACAGGGACGGAGGCCAAAAACATTCAGTACTTC
CDR3: CASSRTGTEAKNIQYF

size: .
D: TRBD2
J: TRBJ2-3
V: TRBV4-1
DNA: TGCGCCAGCAGCCAAGATGGACTAGCGGATAGCACAGATACGCAGTATTTT
CDR3: CASSQDGLADSTDTQYF

size: .
D: TRBD1
J: TRBJ1-6
V: TRBV5-1
DNA: TGCGCCAGCAGCGAACTGGGACAGGGGAATAATTCACCCCTCCACTTT
CDR3: CASSELGQGNNSPLHF

size: few
D: .
J: TRBJ1-2
V: TRBV10-3
DNA: TGTGCCATCAGTAGGGGCCGAGGCACCCGTTTCTATGGCTACACCTTC
CDR3: CAISRGRGTRFYGYTF

size: many
D: .
J: TRBJ2-1
V: TRBV6-5
DNA: TGTGCCAGCAGTTACCATAGGCCCCGATCATATGAGCAGTTCTTC
CDR3: CASSYHRPRSYEQFF

size: .
D: .
J: TRBJ1-2
V: TRBV11-1
DNA: TGTGCCAGCAGCCGGGACGTTAAATATGGCTACACCTTC
CDR3: CASSRDVKYGYTF

size: few
D: .
J: TRBJ2-5
V: TRBV7-2
DNA: TGTGCCAGCAGCTTGAACCCGAGGTCCGATGAGCAGTACTTC
CDR3: CASSLNPRSDEQYF

size: few
D: TRBD2
J: TRBJ2-7
V: TRBV6-1
DNA: TGTGCCAGCAACGGGGGGTACACCTACGAGCAGTACTTC
CDR3: CASNGGYTYEQYF

size: .
D: .
J: TRBJ2-1
V: TRBV7-2
DNA: TGTGCCAGCAGCTTGAACGCCCACTCCTACAATGAGCAGTTCTTC
CDR3: CASSLNAHSYNEQFF

size: few
D: TRBD2
J: TRBJ2-3
V: TRBV3-1
DNA: TGTGCCACCAGACTAGCGGGGGGCACAGATACGCAGTATTTT
CDR3: CATRLAGGTDTQYF

size: .
D: TRBD2
J: TRBJ2-1
V: TRBV14
DNA: TGTGCCAGCAGCCAAGAAAGAGCGGGGGGGCCGGTCAAGGAGCAGTTCTTC
CDR3: CASSQERAGGPVKEQFF

size: few
D: TRBD1
J: TRBJ1-1
V: TRBV19
DNA: TGTGCCAGTAGTACAGGACAGGGTTTGAGGACTGAAGCTTTCTTT
CDR3: CASSTGQGLRTEAFF

size: few
D: .
J: TRBJ2-7
V: TRBV6-2/TRBV6-3
DNA: TGTGCCAGCAGCAGACCCGCGACAGCAAAAGTCTACGAGCAGTACTTC
CDR3: CASSRPATAKVYEQYF

size: many
D: TRBD1
J: TRBJ2-3
V: TRBV10-3
DNA: TGTGCCATCAGTCCGACAGGGGTACCCACAGATACGCAGTATTTT
CDR3: CAISPTGVPTDTQYF

size: .
D: .
J: TRBJ2-5
V: TRBV12-3/TRBV12-4
DNA: TGTGCCAGCAGTTTTGGGGGGATAGGCCAAGAGACCCAGTACTTC
CDR3: CASSFGGIGQETQYF